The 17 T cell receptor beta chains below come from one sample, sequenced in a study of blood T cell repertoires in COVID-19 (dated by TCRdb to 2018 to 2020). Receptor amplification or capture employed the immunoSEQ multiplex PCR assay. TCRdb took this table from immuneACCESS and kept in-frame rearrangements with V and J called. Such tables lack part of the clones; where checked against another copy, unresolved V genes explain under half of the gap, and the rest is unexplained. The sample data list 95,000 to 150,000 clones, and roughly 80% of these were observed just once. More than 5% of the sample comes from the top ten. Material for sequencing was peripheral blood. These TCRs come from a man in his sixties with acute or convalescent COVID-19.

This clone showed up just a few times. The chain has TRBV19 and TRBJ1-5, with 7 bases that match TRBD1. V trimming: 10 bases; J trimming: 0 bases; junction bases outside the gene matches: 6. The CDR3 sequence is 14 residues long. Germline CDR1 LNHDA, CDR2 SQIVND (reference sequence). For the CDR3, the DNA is TGTGCCACGGGACAGAGCTATAGCAATCAGCCCCAGCATTTT. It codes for CATGQSYSNQPQHF.

CDR3 loop: CASSFHRDINTEAFF. DNA of the CDR3: TGTGCCAGCAGCTTCCACAGGGATATCAACACTGAAGCTTTCTTT. This chain joins TRBV3-1 (or the pseudogene TRBV3-2) and TRBJ1-1, with a tentative D call TRBD1 (6 bases). Germline lookup yields CDR1 LGHDT and CDR2 YNNKEL (reference sequence). The V and J ends lost 5 bases and 2 bases respectively, with 15 bases between them. The CDR3 loop spans 15 amino acids.

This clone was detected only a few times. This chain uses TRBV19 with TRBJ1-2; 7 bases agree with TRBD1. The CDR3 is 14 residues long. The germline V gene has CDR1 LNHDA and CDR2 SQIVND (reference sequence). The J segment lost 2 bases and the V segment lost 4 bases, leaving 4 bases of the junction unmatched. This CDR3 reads CASSKDRANYGYTF. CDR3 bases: TGTGCCAGTAGTAAAGACAGGGCCAACTATGGCTACACCTTC.

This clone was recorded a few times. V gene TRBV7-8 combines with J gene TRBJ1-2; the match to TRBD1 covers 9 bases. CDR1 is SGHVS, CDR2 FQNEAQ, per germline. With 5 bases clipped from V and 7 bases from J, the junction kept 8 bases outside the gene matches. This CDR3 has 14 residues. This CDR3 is CASSPTGQGFGYTF. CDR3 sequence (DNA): TGTGCCAGCAGCCCCACGGGACAGGGTTTTGGCTACACCTTC. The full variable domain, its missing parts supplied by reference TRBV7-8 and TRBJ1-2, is GAGVSQSPRYKVAKRGQDVALRCDPISGHVSLFWYQQALGQGPEFLTYFQNEAQLDKSGLPSDRFFAERPEGSVSTLKIQRTQQEDSAVYLCASSPTGQGFGYTFGSGTRLTVV.

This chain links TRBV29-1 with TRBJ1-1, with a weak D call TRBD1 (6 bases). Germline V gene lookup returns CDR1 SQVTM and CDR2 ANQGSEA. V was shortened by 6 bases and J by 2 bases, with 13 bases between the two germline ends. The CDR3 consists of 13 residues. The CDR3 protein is CSVVRDINTEAFF. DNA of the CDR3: TGCAGCGTCGTCCGGGACATTAACACTGAAGCTTTCTTT.

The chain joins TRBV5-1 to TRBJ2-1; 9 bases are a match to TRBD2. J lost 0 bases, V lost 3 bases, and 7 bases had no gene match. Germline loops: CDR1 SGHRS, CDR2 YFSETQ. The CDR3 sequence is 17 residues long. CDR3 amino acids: CASSYSGSPSSYNEQFF. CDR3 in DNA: TGCGCCAGCAGCTATAGCGGGAGTCCGAGCTCCTACAATGAGCAGTTCTTC.

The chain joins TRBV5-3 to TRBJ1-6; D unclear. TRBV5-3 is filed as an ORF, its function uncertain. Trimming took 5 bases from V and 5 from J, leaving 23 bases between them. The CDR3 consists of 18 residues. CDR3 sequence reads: CARRVLGKGRRDNSPLHF. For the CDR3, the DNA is TGTGCCAGAAGGGTCCTCGGGAAGGGTAGGCGGGATAATTCACCCCTCCACTTT.

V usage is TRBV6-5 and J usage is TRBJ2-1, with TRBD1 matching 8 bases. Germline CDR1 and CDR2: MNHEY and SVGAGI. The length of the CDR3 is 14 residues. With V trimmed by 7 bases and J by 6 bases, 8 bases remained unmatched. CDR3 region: CASTPGQEPNEQFF. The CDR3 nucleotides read TGTGCCAGCACCCCGGGACAGGAACCCAATGAGCAGTTCTTC.

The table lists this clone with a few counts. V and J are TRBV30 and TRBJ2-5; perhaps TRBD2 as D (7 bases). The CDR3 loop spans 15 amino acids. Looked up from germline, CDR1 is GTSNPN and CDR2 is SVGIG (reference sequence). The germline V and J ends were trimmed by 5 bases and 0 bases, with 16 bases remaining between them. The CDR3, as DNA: TGTGCCTGGTCCCAGGGGAGGGAGTACCAAGAGACCCAGTACTTC. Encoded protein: CAWSQGREYQETQYF.

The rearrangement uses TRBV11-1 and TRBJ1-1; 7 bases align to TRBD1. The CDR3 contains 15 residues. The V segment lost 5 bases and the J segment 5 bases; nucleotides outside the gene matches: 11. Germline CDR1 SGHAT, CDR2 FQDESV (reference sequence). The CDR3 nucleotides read TGTGCCAGCAGCGTCTACGAGGGGGCCGGGACTGAAGCTTTCTTT. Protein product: CASSVYEGAGTEAFF.

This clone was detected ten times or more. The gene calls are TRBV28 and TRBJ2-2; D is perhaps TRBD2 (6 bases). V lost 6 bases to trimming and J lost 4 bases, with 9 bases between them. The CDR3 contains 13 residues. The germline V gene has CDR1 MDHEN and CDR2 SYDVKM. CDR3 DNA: TGTGCCAGCAGCCCGACTAGCACCGGGGAGCTGTTTTTT. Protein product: CASSPTSTGELFF.

CDR3 loop: CASSRTGGWYEQYF. Here the CDR3 DNA reads TGTGCCAGCTCCCGGACAGGGGGATGGTACGAGCAGTACTTC. The chain recombines TRBV6-5 with TRBJ2-7; 10 nucleotides align to TRBD1. The J segment lost 4 bases and the V segment lost 8 bases, leaving 8 bases of the junction unmatched. This CDR3 spans 14 amino acids. Germline-derived CDR1 and CDR2 are MNHEY and SVGAGI.

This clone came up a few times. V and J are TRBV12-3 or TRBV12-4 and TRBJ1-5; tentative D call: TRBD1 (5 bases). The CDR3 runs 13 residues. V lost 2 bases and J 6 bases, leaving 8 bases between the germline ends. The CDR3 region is CASSLTGGQPQHF. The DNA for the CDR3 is TGTGCCAGCAGTTTAACCGGGGGTCAGCCCCAGCATTTT.

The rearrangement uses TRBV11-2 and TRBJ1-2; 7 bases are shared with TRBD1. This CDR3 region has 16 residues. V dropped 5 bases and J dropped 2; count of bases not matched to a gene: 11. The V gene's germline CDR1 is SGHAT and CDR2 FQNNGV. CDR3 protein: CASSKNTGVTNYGYTF. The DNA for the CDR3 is TGTGCCAGCAGCAAAAATACAGGGGTCACCAACTATGGCTACACCTTC.

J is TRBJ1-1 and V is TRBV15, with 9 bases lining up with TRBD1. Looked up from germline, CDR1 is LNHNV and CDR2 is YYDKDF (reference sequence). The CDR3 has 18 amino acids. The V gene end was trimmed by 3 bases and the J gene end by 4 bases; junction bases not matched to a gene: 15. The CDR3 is CATSRWGGTGFISTEAFF. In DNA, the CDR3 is TGTGCCACCAGCAGGTGGGGCGGGACAGGGTTTATTAGCACTGAAGCTTTCTTT.

The CDR3 bases are TGTGCCAGTGGGACAGCTAAAGAGACCCAGTACTTC. It translates to CASGTAKETQYF. The V gene is TRBV7-9, the J gene TRBJ2-5; 7 bases are a match to TRBD1. Per the germline V gene, CDR1 is SEHNR and CDR2 is FQNEAQ (reference sequence). The V gene end was trimmed by 9 bases and the J gene end by 3 bases; junction bases not matched to a gene: 4. CDR3 size: 12 residues.

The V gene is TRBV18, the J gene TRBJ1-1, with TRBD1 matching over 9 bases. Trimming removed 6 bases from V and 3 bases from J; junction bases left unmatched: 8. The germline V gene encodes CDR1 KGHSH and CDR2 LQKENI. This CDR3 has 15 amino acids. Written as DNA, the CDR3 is TGTGCCAGCTCCGGACAGGGGCGATTTGACACTGAAGCTTTCTTT. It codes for CASSGQGRFDTEAFF.